The 28 T cell receptor beta chains listed next were all sequenced from one sample in a study of T cell responses to AZD1222 COVID-19 vaccine. Sequenced by immunoSEQ multiplex PCR; TCRdb stores in-frame clones only, minus some. This table holds roughly 120,000 clones, around 92% found once. Specimen: peripheral blood, collected on day 0 of AZD1222 vaccination. Every receptor here comes from an adult in good health.

This clone was counted a few times. The chain uses TRBV6-5 and TRBJ2-7; D remains ambiguous. This CDR3 has 15 amino acids. Germline CDR1 and CDR2: MNHEY and SVGAGI. V dropped 6 bases and J dropped 2 bases, with 17 bases sitting between them. CDR3 region: CASSKGSNAAYEQYF. The CDR3 DNA reads TGTGCCAGCAGCAAAGGATCGAACGCCGCCTACGAGCAGTACTTC.

The gene calls are TRBV30 and TRBJ1-1; unclear D gene. Germline V gene lookup returns CDR1 GTSNPN and CDR2 SVGIG (reference sequence). The V end was cut by 3 bases, the J end by 8 bases, with 16 bases between. The CDR3 runs to 13 residues. The CDR3 region is CAWRSSPGREAFF. Here the CDR3 DNA reads TGTGCCTGGAGATCGTCGCCGGGGAGAGAAGCTTTCTTT. The whole variable domain, filled in from reference TRBV30 and TRBJ1-1, reads SQTIHQWPATLVQPVGSPLSLECTVEGTSNPNLYWYRQAAGRGLQLLFYSVGIGQISSEVPQNLSASRPQDRQFILSSKKLLLSDSGFYLCAWRSSPGREAFFGQGTRLTVV.

There are a few counts of this clone. The chain's CDR3 is CASIRDEYQPQHF. Here the CDR3 DNA reads TGTGCCAGCATCCGGGACGAGTATCAGCCCCAGCATTTT. The rearrangement joins TRBV6-5 to TRBJ1-5; perhaps TRBD1 as D (5 bases). This CDR3 is built from 13 residues. Germline V gives CDR1 MNHEY, CDR2 SVGAGI. Trimming took off 7 bases at V and 5 bases at J, with 12 bases between the two ends.

V usage is TRBV30 and J usage is TRBJ1-4; D is unresolved. The CDR3 is 12 residues long. Trimming cost V 2 bases and J 7 bases, with 8 bases left between them. Germline V gives CDR1 GTSNPN, CDR2 SVGIG (reference sequence). The CDR3: CAWSLQFEKLFF. The DNA of the CDR3 is TGTGCCTGGAGTCTACAGTTTGAAAAACTGTTTTTT.

In its sample, this clone was seen once. This chain connects TRBV18 to TRBJ1-5; no firm D call. Looked up from germline, CDR1 is KGHSH and CDR2 is LQKENI. The CDR3 extends over 14 amino acids. V was clipped by 3 bases and J by 6 bases, with 12 bases between them. The CDR3 nucleotides are TGTGCCAGCTCACCGATGGAAGAGGGTCAGCCCCAGCATTTT. Translation gives CASSPMEEGQPQHF.

V is TRBV19 and J is TRBJ2-3; 8 nucleotides align to TRBD2. The junction had 15 bases not matched to a gene; V was cut back by 8 bases and J by 2 bases. CDR3 length equals 17 residues. Germline CDR1 is LNHDA and CDR2 is SQIVND (reference sequence). The CDR3 DNA reads as TGTGCCAGTCTAGCGGGCCCGGAGAGGGGGGCCACAGATACGCAGTATTTT. Translation gives CASLAGPERGATDTQYF.

The chain is built from TRBV29-1 and TRBJ1-5; no definite D call. Trimming took off 6 bases at V and 1 base at J, with 10 bases between the two ends. In germline, CDR1 is SQVTM, CDR2 ANQGSEA. The CDR3 extends over 13 amino acids. The CDR3, as DNA: TGCAGCGTCGGGGAGGCAAGCAATCAGCCCCAGCATTTT. Translation: CSVGEASNQPQHF.

The chain carries TRBV6-6 and TRBJ2-2; no reliable D call. Per the germline V gene, CDR1 is MNHNY and CDR2 is SVGAGI (reference sequence). Trimming cost V 8 bases and J 2 bases, with 15 bases left between them. The CDR3 totals 15 residues. CDR3 nucleotide sequence: TGTGCCAGCCGGACGGCCCTTGGTAACACCGGGGAGCTGTTTTTT. Translation gives CASRTALGNTGELFF.

The chain joins TRBV4-1 to TRBJ2-3; 8 nucleotides match TRBD2. This CDR3 comprises 16 residues. V was pared by 4 bases and J by 0 bases, with 6 bases of the junction left unmatched. Germline-derived CDR1 and CDR2 are MGHRA and YSYEKL. CDR3 protein: CASSPGGGRSTDTQYF. CDR3 coding DNA: TGCGCCAGCAGCCCCGGGGGGGGGCGTAGCACAGATACGCAGTATTTT.

This clone has only a few counts. This chain joins TRBV28 and TRBJ1-2, with D unclear. The CDR3 is 13 residues long. Trimming removed 6 bases from V and 4 bases from J, with 12 bases in between. Germline CDR1 is MDHEN and CDR2 is SYDVKM. This CDR3 reads CASRGRLSYGYTF. CDR3 bases: TGTGCCAGCAGGGGCAGGCTAAGCTATGGCTACACCTTC.

The chain links TRBV4-2 to TRBJ2-7; no firm D call. The ends were cut back, 0 bases at V and 5 bases at J, with 17 bases in the middle. Germline assignment: CDR1 LGHNA and CDR2 YNFKEQ. The length of the CDR3 is 16 residues. CDR3 loop: CASSQDLWLVGDEQYF. The DNA for the CDR3 is TGTGCCAGCAGCCAAGATCTTTGGCTAGTTGGCGACGAGCAGTACTTC.

In its sample, this clone was seen a few times. V is TRBV29-1 and J is TRBJ2-7; D unresolved. In germline, CDR1 is SQVTM, CDR2 ANQGSEA. The CDR3 contains 13 residues. The V gene lost 3 bases and the J gene lost 2 bases, with 11 bases spanning the gap. CDR3 region: CSVELGLAYEQYF. The CDR3 nucleotides read TGCAGCGTTGAGTTGGGCCTTGCCTACGAGCAGTACTTC.

The chain carries TRBV11-3 and TRBJ1-1; D unclear. From germline, CDR1 is SGHNT and CDR2 YENEEA. V lost 3 bases and J lost 6, with 11 bases in between. The CDR3 length is 13 residues. The CDR3 DNA is TGTGCCAGCAGCTTTACTCGGGGTTCTGAAGCTTTCTTT. Protein: CASSFTRGSEAFF. The entire variable domain, with the rest obtained from reference TRBV11-3 and TRBJ1-1, is as follows: EAGVVQSPRYKIIEKKQPVAFWCNPISGHNTLYWYLQNLGQGPELLIRYENEEAVDDSQLPKDRFSAERLKGVDSTLKIQPAELGDSAVYLCASSFTRGSEAFFGQGTRLTVV.

This rearrangement joins TRBV11-1 to TRBJ2-1, with 11 bases lining up with TRBD2. CDR1 and CDR2 from the germline V gene are SGHAT and FQDESV (reference sequence). With V trimmed by 5 bases and J by 7 bases, 7 bases remained unmatched. This CDR3 has 15 residues. For the CDR3, the DNA is TGTGCCAGCAGCAAGCGACTAGCGGGGAATAATGAGCAGTTCTTC. This translates into CASSKRLAGNNEQFF.

This chain joins TRBV7-2 and TRBJ2-7; weak D call: TRBD2 (6 bases). CDR1 and CDR2 from the germline V gene are SGHTA and FQGNSA. This CDR3 has 13 amino acids. With 5 bases removed from V and 2 bases from J, the gap between germline ends came to 10 bases. The CDR3 here is CASSGGTTYEQYF. The DNA of the CDR3 is TGTGCCAGCAGCGGGGGGACCACCTACGAGCAGTACTTC. Drawing the rest from reference TRBV7-2 and TRBJ2-7, the complete variable domain is GAGVSQSPSNKVTEKGKDVELRCDPISGHTALYWYRQSLGQGLEFLIYFQGNSAPDKSGLPSDRFSAERTGGSVSTLTIQRTQQEDSAVYLCASSGGTTYEQYFGPGTRLTVT.

The rearrangement uses TRBV7-2 and TRBJ2-1; D not certain. Deletions cut 4 bases from V and 9 bases from J, with 7 bases between. CDR3 length: 11 amino acids. Germline values: CDR1 SGHTA, CDR2 FQGNSA. The CDR3 here is CASSSMSEQFF. CDR3 DNA: TGTGCCAGCAGCTCGATGAGTGAGCAGTTCTTC.

The chain couples TRBV12-3 or TRBV12-4 to TRBJ2-7; D is unresolved. The CDR3 loop spans 13 amino acids. V was clipped by 1 base and J by 3 bases, with 7 bases between them. CDR3 sequence (DNA): TGTGCCAGCAGTTTAGGTGGCCGCTACGAGCAGTACTTC. This gives the protein CASSLGGRYEQYF.

The chain recombines TRBV6-5 with TRBJ1-2; 7 nucleotides align to TRBD1. Germline assignment: CDR1 MNHEY and CDR2 SVGAGI. This CDR3 spans 12 amino acids. Germline trimming cut 11 bases from V and 5 bases from J; bases unmatched to any gene: 8. The CDR3 DNA reads as TGTGCCTTTGACGCACAGGGGTATGGCTACACCTTC. This encodes CAFDAQGYGYTF.

The gene calls are TRBV5-6 and TRBJ1-4; D is uncertain. The germline V and J ends were trimmed by 1 base and 8 bases, with 12 bases remaining between them. Per the germline V gene, CDR1 is SGHDT and CDR2 is YYEEEE. CDR3 size: 14 residues. The CDR3 protein is CASSLFGQGEKLFF. DNA for the CDR3: TGTGCCAGCAGCTTGTTTGGGCAAGGGGAAAAACTGTTTTTT.

The chain employs TRBV5-1 and TRBJ1-4; 10 bases agree with TRBD1. With V trimmed by 6 bases and J by 4 bases, 9 bases remained unmatched. CDR1 is SGHRS and CDR2 is YFSETQ in the germline V gene. This CDR3 spans 16 amino acids. CDR3 in DNA: TGCGCCAGCACCATAACCGGGACAGGGGTTAATGAAAAACTGTTTTTT. This codes for CASTITGTGVNEKLFF.

The CDR3 protein is CASTTPGQGRDEQFF. The CDR3, as DNA: TGTGCCAGCACCACCCCGGGACAGGGTAGGGATGAGCAGTTCTTC. This chain links TRBV28 with TRBJ2-1; TRBD1 matches at 9 bases. The CDR3 covers 15 residues. V was clipped by 7 bases and J by 8 bases; unmatched bases: 12. Germline CDR1 MDHEN, CDR2 SYDVKM.

The V gene is TRBV9, the J gene TRBJ2-1; the match to TRBD1 covers 9 bases. V lost 4 bases to trimming and J lost 8 bases; unmatched junction nucleotides: 10. The germline CDR1 and CDR2 sequences are SGDLS and YYNGEE. This CDR3 contains 15 residues. Here the CDR3 reads CASSLTGDREYEQFF. CDR3 DNA sequence: TGTGCCAGCAGCCTGACAGGGGACAGGGAGTATGAGCAGTTCTTC.

The rearrangement uses TRBV28 and TRBJ2-7, with D perhaps TRBD1 (6 bases). The CDR3 has 12 amino acids. The ends were cut back, 7 bases at V and 5 bases at J, with 12 bases in the middle. Looked up from germline, CDR1 is MDHEN and CDR2 is SYDVKM. The DNA for the CDR3 is TGTGCCAGCAATCCTACAGGGAACGAGCAGTACTTC. Amino acid sequence: CASNPTGNEQYF.

The V call is TRBV20-1, the J call TRBJ2-7, with TRBD2 as a possible D gene (5 bases). Germline V CDR1 and CDR2: DFQATT, SNEGSKA (reference sequence). Trimming removed 3 bases from V and 0 bases from J, with 9 bases in between. The CDR3 runs 13 residues. The CDR3, as DNA: TGCAGTGCTAGTGACGGGAACTCCTACGAGCAGTACTTC. Its protein product is CSASDGNSYEQYF.

This clone was seen more than once but under ten times. The chain combines TRBV29-1 with TRBJ2-7, with TRBD1 matching over 10 bases. The CDR3 totals 14 residues. Trimming cost V 4 bases and J 2 bases; bases outside gene matches: 5. Germline values: CDR1 SQVTM, CDR2 ANQGSEA. The CDR3 DNA follows: TGCAGCGTTGCGGGACAGGGGCCACCCTACGAGCAGTACTTC. Protein sequence: CSVAGQGPPYEQYF.

The chain has TRBV7-9 and TRBJ2-1, with D unclear. The V gene lost 1 base and the J gene lost 8 bases, with 12 bases spanning the gap. Germline loops: CDR1 SEHNR, CDR2 FQNEAQ (reference sequence). The CDR3 totals 14 residues. The CDR3, as DNA: TGTGCCAGCAGCTTAGGACATAGCTGGGATGAGCAGTTCTTC. It is translated as CASSLGHSWDEQFF.

V gene TRBV5-6 combines with J gene TRBJ1-6; 7 nucleotides line up with TRBD1. CDR1 and CDR2 from the germline V gene are SGHDT and YYEEEE. The CDR3 consists of 16 residues. V shed 3 bases, J shed 7 bases, and the junction held 10 bases outside the gene matches. The CDR3 nucleotides are TGTGCCAGCAGCTCGACTGACAGGGCATCAAATTCACCCCTCCACTTT. Its translation: CASSSTDRASNSPLHF.

This clone has only one observation. V is TRBV30 and J is TRBJ1-5; weak D call: TRBD1 (5 bases). This CDR3 is built from 13 residues. V dropped 0 bases and J dropped 5 bases, with 8 bases sitting between them. Per germline, CDR1 GTSNPN and CDR2 SVGIG (reference sequence). The CDR3 coding sequence is TGTGCCTGGAGTGTAGGACAACATCAGCCCCAGCATTTT. Residues: CAWSVGQHQPQHF.